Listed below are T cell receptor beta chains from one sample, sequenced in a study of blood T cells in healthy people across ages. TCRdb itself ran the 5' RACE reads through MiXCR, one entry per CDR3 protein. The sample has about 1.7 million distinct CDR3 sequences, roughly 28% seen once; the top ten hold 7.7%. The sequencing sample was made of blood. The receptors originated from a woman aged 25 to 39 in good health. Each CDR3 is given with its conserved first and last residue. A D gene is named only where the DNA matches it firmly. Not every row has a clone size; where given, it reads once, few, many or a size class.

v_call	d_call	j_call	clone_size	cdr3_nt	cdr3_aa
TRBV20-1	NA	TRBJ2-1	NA	TGCAGTGCTAGAGGACTAACGAACAATGGGCAGTTCTTC	CSARGLTNNGQFF
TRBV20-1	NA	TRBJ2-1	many	TGCAGTGCTAGGAGGGCTTTCTCCGGCAATGAGCAGTTCTTC	CSARRAFSGNEQFF
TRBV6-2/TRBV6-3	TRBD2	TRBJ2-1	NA	TGTGCCAGCGAGACCGGGACTAGCGGTTACAATGAGCAGTTCTTC	CASETGTSGYNEQFF
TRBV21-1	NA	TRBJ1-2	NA	TGTGCCAGCAGCAATCCGGACAGGGAAAGGGGCTACACCTTC	CASSNPDRERGYTF
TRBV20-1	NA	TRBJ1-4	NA	TGCAGTGCCCCGAGTAACGAAAAACTGTTTTTT	CSAPSNEKLFF
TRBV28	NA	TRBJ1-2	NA	TGTGCCAGCAGGAGGCCGAATGGCTACACCTTC	CASRRPNGYTF
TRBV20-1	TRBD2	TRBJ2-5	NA	TGCAGTGCTAGAGCTCCTCCGGGGGGTCTAGCGGAGATACAAGAGACCCAGTACTTC	CSARAPPGGLAEIQETQYF
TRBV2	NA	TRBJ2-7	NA	TGTGCCAGCAGTTTGAGACTAGTGGGCGAGCAGTACTTC	CASSLRLVGEQYF
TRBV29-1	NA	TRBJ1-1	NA	TGCAGCGTTGTTCGGCAGGGGAGCTTAGCTTTCTTT	CSVVRQGSLAFF
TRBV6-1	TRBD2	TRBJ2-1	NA	TGTGCCAGCAGCGAGGATCTAGCGGTTTACAATGAGCAGTTCTTC	CASSEDLAVYNEQFF
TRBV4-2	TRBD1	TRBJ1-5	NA	TGTGCCAGCAGCCTGGGACAGGTCGATAGTAATCAGCCCCAGCATTTT	CASSLGQVDSNQPQHF
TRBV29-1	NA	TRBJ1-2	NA	TGCAGCGCCACGGGAACGGGGAGCTACACCTTC	CSATGTGSYTF
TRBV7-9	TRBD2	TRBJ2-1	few	TGTGCCAGCAGCCGCGGGAGCGGTATGGATGAGCAGTTCTTC	CASSRGSGMDEQFF
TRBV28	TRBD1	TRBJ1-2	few	TGTGCCAGCAGTCCCCAGACAGGGCGCTATGGCTACACCTTC	CASSPQTGRYGYTF
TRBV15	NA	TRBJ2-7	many	TGTGCCACCGCGGAGGCACGAGGCCACCGGCAGTACTTC	CATAEARGHRQYF
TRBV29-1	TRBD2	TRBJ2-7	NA	TGCAGCGCCCAATCTCAGACTAGCGGGAGGGCGACGTTTACGAATGAGCAGTACTTC	CSAQSQTSGRATFTNEQYF
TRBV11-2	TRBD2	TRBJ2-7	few	TGTGCCAGCAGTACGGGGGGGGACGAGTACTTC	CASSTGGDEYF
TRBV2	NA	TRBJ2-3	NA	TGTGCCAGCAAAGTAGAAGGTAGTTCAGATACGCAGTATTTT	CASKVEGSSDTQYF
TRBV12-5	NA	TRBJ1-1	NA	TGTGCTAGTGATGGAAAGGCGACGGGCACTGAAGCTTTCTTT	CASDGKATGTEAFF
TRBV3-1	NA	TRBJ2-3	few	TGTGCCAGCAGAGCCAAGACTACGACACAGCCAGATACGCAGTATTTT	CASRAKTTTQPDTQYF
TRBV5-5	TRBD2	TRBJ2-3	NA	TGTGCCAGCAGCTCCGCCGGGACTAGCGGGAGGGGTCGCACAGATACGCAGTATTTT	CASSSAGTSGRGRTDTQYF
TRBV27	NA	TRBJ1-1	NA	TGTGCCAGCAGTTTATGGAGCGCTAACACTGGAGCTTTCTTT	CASSLWSANTGAFF
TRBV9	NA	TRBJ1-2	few	TGTGCCAGCAGCGCCGGGACGGTCACCTATGGCTACACCTTC	CASSAGTVTYGYTF
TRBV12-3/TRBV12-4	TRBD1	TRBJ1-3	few	TGTGCCAGCAGTCCCGGGGACAGGGTTCGGAACACCATATATTTT	CASSPGDRVRNTIYF
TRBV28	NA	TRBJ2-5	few	TGTGCCAGCAGGTGGGGCGGACCGAGGGAGACCCAGTACTTC	CASRWGGPRETQYF
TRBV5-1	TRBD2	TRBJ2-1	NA	TGCGCCAGCAGCTCGACTAGGGGAGGGAATGAGCAGTTCTTC	CASSSTRGGNEQFF
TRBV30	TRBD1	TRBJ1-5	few	TGTGCCTGGAGTGCCGGGACAGGGTCCCTTAGCAATCAGCCCCAGCATTTT	CAWSAGTGSLSNQPQHF
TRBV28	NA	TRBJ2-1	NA	TGTGCCAGCAGTTCTCTAGCGAATAATGAGCAGTTCTTC	CASSSLANNEQFF
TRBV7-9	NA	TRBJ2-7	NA	TGTGCCAGCAGCTTAGGGTCAGGGTTCGACGAGCAGTACTTC	CASSLGSGFDEQYF